Below, 31 T cell receptor beta chains from the same sample are listed, as sequenced in a study of graft-versus-host responses after intestinal transplantation. Using immunoSEQ multiplex PCR, the repertoire was profiled, and TCRdb retains in-frame clones only, with some absent. The data show 95,000 to 110,000 clones, 87% seen once. These receptors lack a known antigen. The sample was unstimulated CD4+ T cells sorted from spleen or lymph node cells, taken before transplant. All receptors come from a human donor who was the organ donor for an intestinal transplant.

The V and J genes are TRBV28 and TRBJ1-4; 7 positions agree with TRBD1. Germline CDR1 and CDR2: MDHEN and SYDVKM. This CDR3 region has 14 residues. V lost 7 bases and J lost 8; bases outside the gene matches: 10. In DNA form, the CDR3 reads TGTGCCAGCACCTACGCAGGGGGTTGGGAAAAACTGTTTTTT. It specifies CASTYAGGWEKLFF.

CDR3 DNA: TGTGCCAGCAGTGAACATCGTACCTATGGCTACACCTTC. Its translation: CASSEHRTYGYTF. The V call is TRBV6-1, the J call TRBJ1-2, with unresolved D. The CDR3 consists of 13 residues. Germline CDR1 MNHNS, CDR2 SASEGT. Between the trimmed V and J ends, which lost 2 bases and 4 bases, there was a span of 8 bases.

V is TRBV10-3 and J is TRBJ2-5, with D possibly TRBD2 on 6 matching bases. The ends were cut back, 0 bases at V and 5 bases at J, with 13 bases in the middle. Germline CDR1 is ENHRY and CDR2 is SYGVKD. This CDR3 has 15 amino acids. CDR3 coding DNA: TGTGCCATCAGTGAGTCGGCCTTAAGCGGGGAGACCCAGTACTTC. Residues: CAISESALSGETQYF.

The rearrangement links TRBV7-9 to TRBJ2-7; 8 bases map to TRBD1. CDR1 and CDR2 from the germline V gene are SEHNR and FQNEAQ (reference sequence). The CDR3 has 13 residues. Germline trimming cut 6 bases from V and 4 bases from J; bases unmatched to any gene: 5. CDR3 sequence: CASSPGQVYEQYF. In DNA form, the CDR3 reads TGTGCCAGCAGTCCGGGACAGGTATACGAGCAGTACTTC.

The chain employs TRBV7-2 and TRBJ2-7, with D perhaps TRBD1 (6 bases). V lost 2 bases, J lost 0 bases, and 17 bases lay in between. Germline V gives CDR1 SGHTA, CDR2 FQGNSA. This CDR3 contains 17 residues. CDR3 coding DNA: TGTGCCAGCAGCTTAAGGGCGGACAGTCCTAGCTCCTACGAGCAGTACTTC. Amino acids: CASSLRADSPSSYEQYF.

This clone was seen only once. The germline gene is not matched at one end of the junction; a read error may be the cause. The chain employs TRBV25-1 and TRBJ1-2; D gene ambiguous. The CDR3 loop spans 15 amino acids. Germline V gene sequence: CDR1 MGHDK, CDR2 SYGVNS. CDR3 sequence: CTSSEYDGRVGGYTF. As DNA, the CDR3 is TGTACCAGCAGTGAATATGACGGAAGGGTCGGGGGCTACACCTTC.

The J gene is TRBJ2-1, the V gene TRBV7-2; unclear D gene. Germline assignment: CDR1 SGHTA and CDR2 FQGNSA. The germline V and J ends were trimmed by 4 bases and 0 bases, with 13 bases remaining between them. The CDR3 extends over 16 amino acids. CDR3: CASSSSARSSYNEQFF. The CDR3 region has the DNA TGTGCCAGCAGCTCCTCAGCGAGGAGCTCCTACAATGAGCAGTTCTTC.

This clone showed up just a few times. This chain joins TRBV5-6 and TRBJ1-5; D is unclear. Germline loops: CDR1 SGHDT, CDR2 YYEEEE. V was pared by 1 base and J by 4 bases, with 6 bases between. The CDR3 has 13 amino acids. CDR3 coding DNA: TGTGCCAGCAGCTTGTGGGGAAATCAGCCCCAGCATTTT. This encodes CASSLWGNQPQHF.

The CDR3 DNA reads as TGCAGCGTTTCGCGGGGAGGGGGCACTGAAGCTTTCTTT. This codes for CSVSRGGGTEAFF. The rearrangement links TRBV29-1 to TRBJ1-1; D perhaps matches TRBD1 (6 bases). The CDR3 runs to 13 residues. CDR1 and CDR2 (germline): SQVTM, ANQGSEA. The germline V and J ends were trimmed by 5 bases and 4 bases, with 14 bases remaining between them.

The chain joins TRBV7-8 to TRBJ2-7; no clear D. Germline V lookup: CDR1 SGHVS, CDR2 FQNEAQ. The CDR3 sequence is 12 residues long. V was clipped by 4 bases and J by 4 bases, with 8 bases between them. The CDR3: CASSSERYEQYF. The DNA for the CDR3 is TGTGCCAGCAGCTCCGAACGTTACGAGCAGTACTTC.

The CDR3 region is CASSREGNQPQHF. The CDR3, as DNA: TGCGCCAGTAGCAGGGAGGGTAATCAGCCCCAGCATTTT. The V gene is TRBV10-1, the J gene TRBJ1-5; tentatively, D is TRBD1 (5 bases). The germline CDR1 and CDR2 sequences are WNHNN and SYGVQD (reference sequence). The CDR3 contains 13 residues. V lost 9 bases to trimming and J lost 4 bases, with 13 bases between them.

The chain combines TRBV11-1 with TRBJ2-5; perhaps D is TRBD1 or TRBD2 (5 bases each). Germline V lookup: CDR1 SGHAT, CDR2 FQDESV (reference sequence). The CDR3 extends over 13 amino acids. Trimming cost V 3 bases and J 6 bases, with 11 bases left between them. For the CDR3, the DNA is TGTGCCAGCAGCTTCGGGGCGTTAAAGACCCAGTACTTC. Translation: CASSFGALKTQYF. Looking up the rest from reference TRBV11-1 and TRBJ2-5 gives the full variable domain: EAEVAQSPRYKITEKSQAVAFWCDPISGHATLYWYRQILGQGPELLVQFQDESVVDDSQLPKDRFSAERLKGVDSTLKIQPAELGDSAMYLCASSFGALKTQYFGPGTRLLVL.

The chain has TRBV7-3 and TRBJ2-2, with D perhaps matching TRBD2 (5 bases). V was clipped by 0 bases and J by 4 bases, with 15 bases between them. The CDR3 runs to 17 residues. CDR1 is SGHTA, CDR2 FQGTGA, per germline. In nucleotides, the CDR3 is TGTGCCAGCAGCTTAACGGACTCACGCCAACTCACCGGGGAGCTGTTTTTT. The encoded protein is CASSLTDSRQLTGELFF.

This chain's CDR3 is CASSPLGETEAFF. DNA for the CDR3: TGTGCCAGCTCACCACTCGGGGAAACTGAAGCTTTCTTT. The rearrangement uses TRBV18 and TRBJ1-1; D uncertain. Germline lookup yields CDR1 KGHSH and CDR2 LQKENI. CDR3 length: 13 residues. V lost 1 base and J 5 bases, leaving 8 bases between the germline ends.

J is TRBJ1-2 and V is TRBV7-8; D gene ambiguous. This CDR3 contains 14 residues. V was shortened by 0 bases and J by 2 bases, with 7 bases between the two germline ends. Germline CDR1 SGHVS, CDR2 FQNEAQ. The CDR3 is CASSLASRNYGYTF. The CDR3 nucleotides are TGTGCCAGCAGCTTAGCCTCCCGAAACTATGGCTACACCTTC.

The rearrangement uses TRBV4-1 and TRBJ2-3; D is possibly TRBD1 or TRBD2 (5 bases each). V lost 7 bases and J 3 bases, leaving 26 bases between the germline ends. The CDR3 totals 18 residues. CDR1 and CDR2 (germline): MGHRA, YSYEKL. The chain's CDR3 is CASMDGFEGLGWTDTQYF. In DNA form, the CDR3 reads TGCGCCAGCATGGACGGGTTTGAGGGGTTGGGCTGGACAGATACGCAGTATTTT.

The CDR3 DNA is TGTGCCAGCAGTGAAGCGCAAAACTATGGCTACACCTTC. Its translation: CASSEAQNYGYTF. The chain couples TRBV6-1 to TRBJ1-2, with no clear D. Trimming took off 0 bases at V and 2 bases at J, with 4 bases between the two ends. The CDR3 extends over 13 amino acids. The V gene's germline CDR1 is MNHNS and CDR2 SASEGT.

The rearrangement uses TRBV9 and TRBJ2-3, with 12 bases matching TRBD2. Germline trimming cut 5 bases from V and 10 bases from J; bases unmatched to any gene: 17. The V gene's germline CDR1 is SGDLS and CDR2 YYNGEE. The CDR3 is 17 residues long. CDR3 amino acids: CASRKTGTSGSSGAQYF. The CDR3, as DNA: TGTGCCAGCAGGAAAACCGGGACTAGCGGGTCCTCAGGAGCGCAGTATTTT.

The chain combines TRBV7-2 with TRBJ2-3, with D possibly TRBD2 on 5 matching bases. The V gene lost 1 base and the J gene lost 0 bases, with 17 bases spanning the gap. Germline CDR1 is SGHTA and CDR2 is FQGNSA. The CDR3 length is 18 residues. This CDR3 is CASSLGLAAPSSTDTQYF. In DNA, the CDR3 is TGTGCCAGCAGCTTAGGTCTAGCAGCGCCTTCTAGCACAGATACGCAGTATTTT.

This clone appeared a few times. V gene TRBV30 combines with J gene TRBJ2-3; D is possibly TRBD2 (6 bases). Germline-derived CDR1 and CDR2 are GTSNPN and SVGIG (reference sequence). This CDR3 is 13 amino acids long. V was pared by 3 bases and J by 6 bases, with 13 bases between. This CDR3 is CAWSPYGGDTQYF. The CDR3 bases are TGTGCCTGGAGCCCGTATGGGGGGGATACGCAGTATTTT.

This rearrangement joins TRBV4-2 to TRBJ2-3, with 13 positions matching TRBD2. Unmatched junction bases numbered 6, after V lost 4 bases and J lost 5 bases. This CDR3 is 16 amino acids long. CDR1 is LGHNA, CDR2 YNFKEQ, per germline. The CDR3 DNA follows: TGTGCCAGCAGCCCCCGACTAGCGGGGGGTGAAGATACGCAGTATTTT. It encodes CASSPRLAGGEDTQYF.

This clone was found once. The chain combines TRBV18 with TRBJ1-2, with 7 positions matching TRBD1. Germline-derived CDR1 and CDR2 are KGHSH and LQKENI. The CDR3 is made up of 15 amino acids. The junction had 6 bases not matched to a gene; V was cut back by 1 base and J by 4 bases. CDR3 residues: CASSPRDSGGYGYTF. DNA of the CDR3: TGTGCCAGCTCACCACGGGACAGTGGGGGCTATGGCTACACCTTC.

The chain couples TRBV30 to TRBJ2-5; 7 bases fit TRBD1. J was trimmed by 7 bases and V by 3 bases; bases with no gene match: 5. Per germline, CDR1 GTSNPN and CDR2 SVGIG (reference sequence). The CDR3 spans 12 residues. Here the CDR3 reads CAWRQGSVTQYF. The CDR3 nucleotides read TGTGCCTGGAGACAGGGGAGTGTGACCCAGTACTTC. The full variable domain, in which reference TRBV30 and TRBJ2-5 provide the parts outside the CDR3, is SQTIHQWPATLVQPVGSPLSLECTVEGTSNPNLYWYRQAAGRGLQLLFYSVGIGQISSEVPQNLSASRPQDRQFILSSKKLLLSDSGFYLCAWRQGSVTQYFGPGTRLLVL.

The chain employs TRBV6-6 and TRBJ2-2; D remains ambiguous. V gave up 6 bases and J gave up 7 bases, with 15 bases separating them. In germline, CDR1 is MNHNY, CDR2 SVGAGI (reference sequence). The CDR3 has 14 amino acids. This chain's CDR3 is CASRSPRLGGELFF. In DNA form, the CDR3 reads TGTGCCAGCAGGAGCCCCAGGCTTGGCGGGGAGCTGTTTTTT.

V is TRBV18 and J is TRBJ1-4; D call uncertain. Germline V lookup: CDR1 KGHSH, CDR2 LQKENI. The CDR3 is made up of 16 amino acids. The ends were cut back, 3 bases at V and 7 bases at J, with 18 bases in the middle. Here the CDR3 reads CASSPNEHIRGEKLFF. Here the CDR3 DNA reads TGTGCCAGCTCACCTAACGAGCACATTCGAGGTGAAAAACTGTTTTTT.

In this sample, this clone turned up a few times. The J gene is TRBJ1-2, the V gene TRBV6-4; possibly TRBD1 for D (5 bases). CDR1 MRHNA and CDR2 SNTAGT come from the germline V gene. V dropped 3 bases and J dropped 3 bases, with 8 bases sitting between them. The CDR3 loop spans 13 amino acids. In DNA, the CDR3 is TGTGCCAGCAGTGAAAAGGGGTACTATGGCTACACCTTC. It yields the protein CASSEKGYYGYTF.

The chain combines TRBV7-3 with TRBJ2-6; TRBD2 matches 13 bases. The V and J ends lost 4 bases and 0 bases, in that order; junction bases with no gene match: 6. Per germline, CDR1 SGHTA and CDR2 FQGTGA. The CDR3 sequence is 19 residues long. The CDR3 region has the DNA TGTGCCAGCAGCTCCCGACTAGCGGGGGGCACCTCTGGGGCCAACGTCCTGACTTTC. Translated: CASSSRLAGGTSGANVLTF.

The chain combines TRBV11-2 with TRBJ2-3; D may correspond to TRBD1 or TRBD2 (5 bases each). Trimming left V 1 base short and J 2 bases short, with 7 bases between. Germline CDR1 is SGHAT and CDR2 is FQNNGV. This CDR3 is 14 amino acids long. In DNA, the CDR3 is TGTGCCAGCAGCTTAGTTGGGACCACAGATACGCAGTATTTT. It is translated as CASSLVGTTDTQYF.

The chain employs TRBV6-1 and TRBJ2-7, with D possibly TRBD2 on 6 matching bases. With 6 bases removed from V and 3 bases from J, the gap between germline ends came to 18 bases. The V gene's germline CDR1 is MNHNS and CDR2 SASEGT. CDR3 length: 15 amino acids. The DNA for the CDR3 is TGTGCCAGCAGCCCCGGGAGTGCCGAGGGCTACGAGCAGTACTTC. Residues: CASSPGSAEGYEQYF.

This sequence joins TRBV6-1 and TRBJ1-2; D is possibly TRBD1 (5 bases). The CDR3 loop spans 11 amino acids. Trimming pared 4 bases from V and 8 bases from J, leaving 8 bases between. CDR1 MNHNS and CDR2 SASEGT come from the germline V gene. The CDR3 DNA reads as TGTGCCAGCAGTGTTGACAGCGGCTACACCTTC. Its translation: CASSVDSGYTF.

The DNA of the CDR3 is TGTGCCAGCAGTTGGGGACAGGGCTATGGCTACACCTTC. The encoded protein is CASSWGQGYGYTF. The gene calls are TRBV28 and TRBJ1-2, with 9 bases lining up with TRBD1. Germline values: CDR1 MDHEN, CDR2 SYDVKM. The CDR3 loop spans 13 amino acids. Losses at the gene ends were 4 bases for V and 4 bases for J; bases not matched to a gene: 1.